The rows below give T cell receptor beta chains drawn from one sample of a study of blood T cells in healthy people across ages. TCRdb reprocessed the 5' RACE reads via MiXCR and lists one record per CDR3 protein. Of approximately 800,000 distinct CDR3 sequences listed, roughly 56% are singletons. Sequenced material: blood. The receptors here all came from a man aged 35-49 years in good health. CDR3s include the opening cysteine and the closing phenylalanine or tryptophan. Fields, in order: V gene, J gene, D gene, clone size, CDR3 protein, CDR3 DNA. A D gene is named only where the DNA matches it firmly. For some rows the clone size is stated as once, few or many, or as a class when expanded; others skip it.

TRBV24-1	TRBJ2-7	TRBD1	NA	CATSDGDSLLAEQYF	TGTGCCACCAGTGATGGGGACAGCTTATTAGCGGAGCAGTACTTC
TRBV6-2/TRBV6-3	TRBJ2-1	NA	NA	CASRPVALYNEQFF	TGTGCCAGCAGACCCGTCGCGCTCTACAATGAGCAGTTCTTC
TRBV5-1	TRBJ2-1	TRBD2	NA	CASSLAVAGGEDEQFF	TGCGCCAGCAGCTTGGCCGTGGCGGGAGGGGAGGATGAGCAGTTCTTC
TRBV20-1	TRBJ1-5	NA	NA	CSARGRASNQPQHF	TGCAGTGCTAGAGGACGGGCTAGCAATCAGCCCCAGCATTTT
TRBV9	TRBJ2-5	NA	NA	CASSPTRGGTACQETQYF	TGTGCCAGCAGCCCAACCAGGGGGGGGACAGCATGCCAAGAGACCCAGTACTTC
TRBV14	TRBJ2-1	NA	NA	CASSPGLPSRQFF	TGTGCCAGCAGCCCGGGACTCCCGTCGAGGCAGTTCTTC
TRBV29-1	TRBJ2-3	TRBD2	NA	CSVGGRVSTDTQYF	TGCAGCGTTGGCGGGAGGGTTAGCACAGATACGCAGTATTTT
TRBV10-2	TRBJ2-7	TRBD2	NA	CASSEGLAFYEQYF	TGCGCCAGCAGTGAGGGACTAGCCTTCTACGAGCAGTACTTC
TRBV3-1	TRBJ2-5	NA	NA	CASSQESSRGGLETQYF	TGTGCCAGCAGCCAAGAAAGTAGCAGGGGCGGTTTAGAGACCCAGTACTTC
TRBV9	TRBJ1-2	NA	many	CASSVGSDGYTF	TGTGCCAGCAGCGTAGGCAGCGATGGCTACACCTTC